The present TCR beta chain was sequenced within a study of cytomegalovirus exposure and HLA in healthy donors (dated 2017 in TCRdb). Study-wide context: According to a later analysis, one platform produced both the roughly 130 validation repertoires and the roughly 640 repertoires of the first cohort. The aim of the study was to test whether cataloging public T cell receptors could identify signatures of past pathogen exposure. The study combined high-throughput TCR immunosequencing, statistical association of individual TCRs with disease status, and machine learning to predict cytomegalovirus infection status. Besides the first cohort of roughly 700 subjects, a separate validation cohort made up of 90 to 150 different subjects was used.

Separate from the roughly 650-subject first cohort, the validation cohort of about 130 subjects was the group to which the donors belonged. Per the germline V gene, SGHDT is the CDR1 and YYEEEE is the CDR2. The CDR3 holds 16 amino acids from the cysteine to the phenylalanine. Only the CDR3 part of the read is kept: 48 bases, read in frame from the first base. V and J are truncated by 4 bases and 5 bases respectively, leaving an intervening sequence of 21 bases. The library came from the immunoSEQ multiplex PCR assay. For the original study's pipeline: A statistical classification framework was built to diagnose cytomegalovirus status from the catalog of TCR beta chain sequences. Here the immuneACCESS table is served through TCRdb, limited to in-frame sequences with V and J called. Missing clones are a known gap in these copies; in checked studies unresolved V genes cover under half, and the rest lacks a known reason. Clonal size and the V and J genes are those of that table, whereas D and trimming came from the DNA. The sample table lists hundreds of thousands of clones, roughly 84% of them with a count of one. Of the sample, 12% is held by the ten largest clones.

On this clone: Its binding antigen is unknown. Qualities for individual bases were not recorded, and no much larger clone is one base off.

Study-wide conclusions, independent of this receptor: A later analysis found that TCRs clustered in the first cohort also tended to co-occur in the roughly 120 validation repertoires, with 94% of cluster scores above 0. Cytomegalovirus status was reported to be diagnosed by the classifier with high specificity and sensitivity in both the original and validation cohorts. In vitro tests confirmed that a few of the cytomegalovirus-associated TCR beta chains recognize cytomegalovirus antigens. According to the authors, the approach could potentially be generalized to other disease states and immunological phenotypes. A later analysis had no HLA typing for the validation cohort, so co-occurrence there was scored across all 110 or so repertoires. A total of 150 to 200 TCR beta chains were listed by the study as associated with cytomegalovirus. While some public TCRs were present in many individuals, most TCR sequences turned up only very rarely across donors.

Sequencing was done on a sample of PBMCs. The TCR sequence derives from a young man in good health and CMV-seropositive. The receptor chain draws on TRBV5-6 and TRBJ1-1; the D segment could be TRBD1, given 6 matching bases. Read as DNA, the sequence is TGTGCCAGCAGCCCATCGGGGGGCCTAGCGAGAACTGAAGCTTTCTTT. This codes for CASSPSGGLARTEAFF.